This T cell receptor (beta chain) was captured by sequencing in a study of cytomegalovirus exposure and HLA in healthy donors. General study results and limits: Cytomegalovirus status was reportedly diagnosed by the classifier with high sensitivity and specificity. For TCR beta chains, V- and J-gene trimming was later linked to a missense DCLRE1C variant. As was reported, the HLA-A and HLA-B alleles of most subjects were accurately predicted from TCR beta sequences. Further analysis was carried out later, and it showed several of the most significant clusters appearing linked to common viral pathogens.

The CDR3 is 13 residues long. Germline V lookup: CDR1 SEHNR, CDR2 FQNEAQ (reference sequence). To note about this clone: The antigen remains undetermined.

PCR employed 60 Vbeta and 13 Jbeta primers. Generated by immunoSEQ multiplex PCR, the TCRdb table keeps only in-frame clones and is missing some. The sample records around 99,000 clones, roughly 73% being singletons. The sequence was obtained from a man under 40 in good health and CMV-seronegative. The gene calls are TRBV7-9 and TRBJ2-5; the match to TRBD1 covers 8 bases. The DNA end is a closer match to TRBJ2-7, so the J assignment may be wrong. The material sequenced was PBMCs. DNA for the CDR3: TGTGCCAGCAGCGTGGGACAGGTATCCGAGCAGTACTTC. It encodes CASSVGQVSEQYF.